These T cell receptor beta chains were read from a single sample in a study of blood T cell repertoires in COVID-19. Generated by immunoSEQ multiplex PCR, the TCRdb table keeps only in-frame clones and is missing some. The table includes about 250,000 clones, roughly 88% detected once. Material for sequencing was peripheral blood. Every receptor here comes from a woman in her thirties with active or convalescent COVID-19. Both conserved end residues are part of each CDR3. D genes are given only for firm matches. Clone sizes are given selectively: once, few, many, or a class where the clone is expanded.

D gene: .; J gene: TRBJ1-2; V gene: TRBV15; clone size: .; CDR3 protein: CATSRDPGVGYTF; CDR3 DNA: TGTGCCACCAGCAGAGATCCAGGGGTCGGCTACACCTTC
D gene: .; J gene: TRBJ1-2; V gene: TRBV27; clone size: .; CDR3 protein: CASSLWGSSNYGYTF; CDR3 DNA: TGTGCCAGCAGTTTATGGGGCAGTTCTAACTATGGCTACACCTTC
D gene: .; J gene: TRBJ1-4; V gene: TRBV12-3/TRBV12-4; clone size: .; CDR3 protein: CASSFSEKLFF; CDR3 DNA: TGTGCCAGCAGTTTTAGTGAAAAACTGTTTTTT
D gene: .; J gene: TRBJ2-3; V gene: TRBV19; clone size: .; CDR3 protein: CASSLGTYRTDTQYF; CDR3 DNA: TGTGCCAGTAGCCTCGGGACATACCGCACAGATACGCAGTATTTT
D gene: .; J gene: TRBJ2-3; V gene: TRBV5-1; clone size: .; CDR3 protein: CASSLERGGPSTDTQYF; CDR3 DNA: TGCGCCAGCAGCTTGGAAAGGGGGGGCCCAAGCACAGATACGCAGTATTTT
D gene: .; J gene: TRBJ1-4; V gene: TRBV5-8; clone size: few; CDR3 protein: CASSLGHPTGEKLFF; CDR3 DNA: TGTGCCAGCAGCTTGGGACACCCGACCGGTGAAAAACTGTTTTTT
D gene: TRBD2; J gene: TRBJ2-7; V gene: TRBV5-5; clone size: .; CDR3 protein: CASSIAGGSLEQYF; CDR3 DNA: TGTGCCAGCTCGATAGCGGGGGGCTCCCTTGAGCAGTACTTC
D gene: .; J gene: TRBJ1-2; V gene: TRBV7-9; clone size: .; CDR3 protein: CASSLGGGPAKGYTF; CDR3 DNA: TGTGCCAGCAGCTTAGGGGGGGGCCCCGCGAAGGGCTACACCTTC
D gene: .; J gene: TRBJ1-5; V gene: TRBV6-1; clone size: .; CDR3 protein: CASSERGSRGSNQPQHF; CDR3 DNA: TGTGCCAGCAGTGAACGAGGGTCCCGGGGGAGCAATCAGCCCCAGCATTTT
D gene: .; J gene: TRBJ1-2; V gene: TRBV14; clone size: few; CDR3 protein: CASSPGGNYGYTF; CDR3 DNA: TGTGCCAGCAGCCCCGGGGGTAACTATGGCTACACCTTC
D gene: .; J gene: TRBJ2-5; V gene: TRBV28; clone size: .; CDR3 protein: CASKNYQGETQYF; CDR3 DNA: TGTGCCAGCAAGAATTACCAGGGAGAGACCCAGTACTTC
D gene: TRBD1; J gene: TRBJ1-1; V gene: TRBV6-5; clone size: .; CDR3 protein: CASIRDRNTEAFF; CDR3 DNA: TGTGCCAGCATCCGGGACAGAAACACTGAAGCTTTCTTT
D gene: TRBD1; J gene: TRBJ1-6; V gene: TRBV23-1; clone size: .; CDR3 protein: CASSQCPGGNSPLHF; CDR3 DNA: TGCGCCAGCAGTCAATGTCCAGGGGGCAATTCACCCCTCCACTTT
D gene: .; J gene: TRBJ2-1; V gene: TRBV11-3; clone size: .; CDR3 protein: CASSLGRVNSEQFF; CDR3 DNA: TGTGCCAGCAGCTTAGGCAGGGTCAACAGTGAGCAGTTCTTC
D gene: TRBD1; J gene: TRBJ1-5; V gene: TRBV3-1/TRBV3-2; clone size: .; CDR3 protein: CASSQAGTGNIQPQHF; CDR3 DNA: TGTGCCAGCAGCCAAGCAGGGACAGGGAATATTCAGCCCCAGCATTTT
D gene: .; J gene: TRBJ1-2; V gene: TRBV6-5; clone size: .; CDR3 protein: CASREGNYGYTF; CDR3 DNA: TGTGCCAGCAGGGAGGGAAACTATGGCTACACCTTC
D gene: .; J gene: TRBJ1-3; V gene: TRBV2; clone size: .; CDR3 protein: CASEGAGNTIYF; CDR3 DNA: TGTGCTTCGGAAGGGGCTGGAAACACCATATATTTT
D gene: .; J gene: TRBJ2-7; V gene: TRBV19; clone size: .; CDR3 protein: CASSIDGVFGF; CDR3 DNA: TGTGCCAGTAGTATTGACGGGGTGTTCGGGTTC
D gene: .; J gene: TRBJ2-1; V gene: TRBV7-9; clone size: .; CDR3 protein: CASVEPRHNEQFF; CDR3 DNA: TGTGCCAGCGTGGAACCTAGACACAATGAGCAGTTCTTC
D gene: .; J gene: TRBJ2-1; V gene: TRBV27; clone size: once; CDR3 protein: CASTSGTLTYNEQFF; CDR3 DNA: TGTGCCAGCACCTCAGGGACACTTACCTACAATGAGCAGTTCTTC
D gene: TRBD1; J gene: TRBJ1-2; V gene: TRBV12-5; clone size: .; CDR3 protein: CASAPGQGYGYTF; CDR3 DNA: TGTGCTAGTGCTCCGGGACAGGGGTATGGCTACACCTTC
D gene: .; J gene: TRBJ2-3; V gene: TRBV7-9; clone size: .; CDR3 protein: CASSGGGGAWDTQYF; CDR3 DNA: TGTGCCAGCAGCGGAGGAGGGGGGGCATGGGATACGCAGTATTTT
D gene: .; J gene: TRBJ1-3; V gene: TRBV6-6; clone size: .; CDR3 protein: CASSYSSTGSGNTIYF; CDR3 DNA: TGTGCCAGCAGTTACTCGAGTACGGGCTCTGGAAACACCATATATTTT
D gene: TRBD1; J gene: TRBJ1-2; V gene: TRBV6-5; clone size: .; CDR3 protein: CASSYSIGTGMYGYTF; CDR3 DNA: TGTGCCAGCAGTTACTCGATTGGGACAGGGATGTATGGCTACACCTTC
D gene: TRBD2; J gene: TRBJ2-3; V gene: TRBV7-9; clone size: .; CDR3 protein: CASSYQRGFADTQYF; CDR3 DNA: TGTGCCAGCAGCTATCAGCGGGGGTTCGCAGATACGCAGTATTTT
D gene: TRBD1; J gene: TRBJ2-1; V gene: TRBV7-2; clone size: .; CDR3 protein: CASSPDRGSYNEQFF; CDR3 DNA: TGTGCCAGCAGCCCCGACAGGGGTTCCTACAATGAGCAGTTCTTC
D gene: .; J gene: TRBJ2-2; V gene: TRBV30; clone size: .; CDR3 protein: CAWSGGRPQRNTGELFF; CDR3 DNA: TGTGCCTGGAGTGGAGGGCGCCCGCAAAGAAACACCGGGGAGCTGTTTTTT
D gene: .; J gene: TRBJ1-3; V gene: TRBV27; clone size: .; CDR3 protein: CASSQSAASGNTIYF; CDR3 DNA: TGTGCCAGCAGCCAGAGTGCGGCTTCTGGAAACACCATATATTTT
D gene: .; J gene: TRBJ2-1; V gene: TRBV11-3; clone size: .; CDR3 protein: CASSASGFLPGNEQFF; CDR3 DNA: TGTGCCAGCAGCGCCTCCGGGTTTCTTCCTGGCAATGAGCAGTTCTTC
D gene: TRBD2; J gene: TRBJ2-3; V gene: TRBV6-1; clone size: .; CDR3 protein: CASSELTSGGMQYF; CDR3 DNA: TGTGCCAGCAGTGAATTGACTAGCGGGGGCATGCAGTATTTT
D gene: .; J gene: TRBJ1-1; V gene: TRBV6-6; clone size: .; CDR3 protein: CASNRQNTEAFF; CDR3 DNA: TGTGCCAGCAATCGACAGAACACTGAAGCTTTCTTT
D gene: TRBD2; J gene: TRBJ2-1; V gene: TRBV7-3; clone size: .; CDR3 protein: CASSPAGLAGIIGNEQFF; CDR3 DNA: TGTGCCAGCAGCCCGGCGGGACTAGCGGGGATAATAGGCAATGAGCAGTTCTTC
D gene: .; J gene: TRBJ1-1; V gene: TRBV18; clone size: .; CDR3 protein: CASSPRGGPEAFF; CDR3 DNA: TGTGCCAGCTCACCTAGGGGGGGCCCTGAAGCTTTCTTT
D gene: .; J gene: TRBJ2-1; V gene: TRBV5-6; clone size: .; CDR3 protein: CASSLAAGGYNEQFF; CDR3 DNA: TGTGCCAGCAGCTTGGCGGCAGGGGGGTACAATGAGCAGTTCTTC
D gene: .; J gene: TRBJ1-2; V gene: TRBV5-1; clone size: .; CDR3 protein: CASSLVTANYGYTF; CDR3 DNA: TGCGCCAGCAGCTTGGTGACTGCTAACTATGGCTACACCTTC
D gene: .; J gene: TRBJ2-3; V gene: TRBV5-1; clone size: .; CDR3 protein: CASSLATSTDTQYF; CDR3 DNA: TGCGCCAGCAGTCTAGCGACCAGCACAGATACGCAGTATTTT
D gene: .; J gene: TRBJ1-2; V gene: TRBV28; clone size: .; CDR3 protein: CASSLGGSGYTF; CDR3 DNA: TGTGCCAGCAGTTTGGGAGGATCAGGCTACACCTTC
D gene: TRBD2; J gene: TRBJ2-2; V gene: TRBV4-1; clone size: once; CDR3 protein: CASSQDRLAGKNTGELFF; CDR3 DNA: TGCGCCAGCAGCCAAGATAGACTAGCGGGGAAGAACACCGGGGAGCTGTTTTTT
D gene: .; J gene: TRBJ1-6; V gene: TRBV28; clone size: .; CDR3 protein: CATGDSPLHF; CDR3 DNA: TGTGCCACGGGTGATTCACCCCTCCACTTT
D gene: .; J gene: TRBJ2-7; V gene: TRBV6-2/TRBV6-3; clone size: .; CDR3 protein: CASSYPSGTPHYEQYF; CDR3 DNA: TGTGCCAGCAGTTACCCCAGCGGCACCCCCCACTACGAGCAGTACTTC
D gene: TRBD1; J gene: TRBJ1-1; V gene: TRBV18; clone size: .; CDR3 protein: CASSPPGQGSTEAFF; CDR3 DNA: TGTGCCAGCTCACCACCGGGACAGGGGAGCACTGAAGCTTTCTTT
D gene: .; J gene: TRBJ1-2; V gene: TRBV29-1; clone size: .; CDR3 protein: CSAYRDDGYTF; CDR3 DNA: TGCAGCGCCTACAGGGACGATGGCTACACCTTC